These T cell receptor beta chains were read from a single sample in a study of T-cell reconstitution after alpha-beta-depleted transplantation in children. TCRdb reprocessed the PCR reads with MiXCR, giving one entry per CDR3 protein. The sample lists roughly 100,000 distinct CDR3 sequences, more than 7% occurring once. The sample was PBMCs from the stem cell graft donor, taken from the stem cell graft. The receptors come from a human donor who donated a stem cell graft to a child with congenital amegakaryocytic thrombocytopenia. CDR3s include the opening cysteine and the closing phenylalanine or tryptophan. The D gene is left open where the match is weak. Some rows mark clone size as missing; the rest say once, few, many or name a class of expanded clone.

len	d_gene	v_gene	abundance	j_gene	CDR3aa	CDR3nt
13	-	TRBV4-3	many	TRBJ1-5	CASSQDSYQPQHF	TGCGCCAGCAGCCAAGATAGCTATCAGCCCCAGCATTTT
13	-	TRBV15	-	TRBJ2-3	CATSTGVTDTQYF	TGTGCCACCAGCACCGGGGTCACCGATACGCAGTATTTT
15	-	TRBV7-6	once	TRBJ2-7	CASSLDIGFSYEQYF	TGTGCCAGCAGCTTAGATATTGGGTTTTCCTACGAGCAGTACTTC
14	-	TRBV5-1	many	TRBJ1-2	CASSLVPEDYGYTF	TGCGCCAGCAGCTTGGTGCCAGAGGACTATGGCTACACCTTC
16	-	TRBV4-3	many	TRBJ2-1	CASSQEAGSSYNEQFF	TGCGCCAGCAGCCAAGAGGCCGGGAGCTCCTACAATGAGCAGTTCTTC
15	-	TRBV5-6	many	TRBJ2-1	CASSLGAPGANEQFF	TGTGCCAGCAGCTTGGGGGCTCCGGGGGCCAATGAGCAGTTCTTC
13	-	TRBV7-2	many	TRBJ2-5	CASSPVRLETQYF	TGTGCCAGCAGCCCTGTAAGGCTGGAGACCCAGTACTTC
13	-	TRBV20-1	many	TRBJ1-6	CSARNSPDSPLHF	TGCAGTGCTAGAAACAGCCCAGATTCACCCCTCCACTTT
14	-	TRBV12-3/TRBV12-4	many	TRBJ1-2	CASSWTDRIHGYTF	TGTGCCAGCAGTTGGACAGACCGAATACATGGCTACACCTTC
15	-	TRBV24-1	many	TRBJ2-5	CATSDVVAGLETQYF	TGTGCCACCAGTGATGTCGTGGCAGGGCTAGAGACCCAGTACTTC
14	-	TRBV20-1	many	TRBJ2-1	CSASSAGRHNEQFF	TGCAGTGCTAGCTCGGCAGGGAGGCACAATGAGCAGTTCTTC
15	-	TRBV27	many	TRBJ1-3	CASSPVGLPGNTIYF	TGTGCCAGCAGCCCGGTCGGGCTTCCTGGAAACACCATATATTTT
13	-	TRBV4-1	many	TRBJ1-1	CASSQDGSGEAFF	TGCGCCAGCAGCCAAGATGGCTCGGGCGAAGCTTTCTTT
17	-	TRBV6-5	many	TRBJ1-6	CASSYISGQGGNSPLHF	TGTGCCAGCAGTTACATAAGCGGGCAGGGAGGGAATTCACCCCTCCACTTT
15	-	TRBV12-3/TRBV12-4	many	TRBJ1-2	CASSLGTVSNYGYTF	TGTGCCAGCAGTTTAGGGACAGTTTCTAACTATGGCTACACCTTC
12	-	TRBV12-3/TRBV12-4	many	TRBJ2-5	CASGYGRETQYF	TGTGCCAGCGGATACGGACGAGAGACCCAGTACTTC
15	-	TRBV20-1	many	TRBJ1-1	CSARPLSPIGRGAFF	TGCAGTGCTAGACCCCTTTCTCCCATCGGCCGGGGAGCTTTCTTT
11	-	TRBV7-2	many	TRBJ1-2	CASSFNRGFTF	TGTGCCAGCAGCTTTAACAGAGGGTTCACCTTC
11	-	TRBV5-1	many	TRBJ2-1	CASSLGHEQFF	TGCGCCAGCAGCTTGGGCCATGAGCAGTTCTTC
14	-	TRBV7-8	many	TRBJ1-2	CASSLSALNYGYTF	TGTGCCAGCAGCTTATCTGCCCTTAACTATGGCTACACCTTC